This record covers a single T cell receptor beta chain. Its target antigen remains unknown. There are no base qualities to consult, and no much larger clone falls within one base. TCRbeta CDR3 regions were amplified from genomic DNA using the immunoSEQ Assay, a bias-controlled multiplex PCR. On the authors' methods: Nucleated cell counts per sample were estimated from amplification of reference gene primers within the assay. To quantify the absolute abundance of each unique TCRbeta CDR3 rearrangement, sequence reads were collapsed and filtered. For each sample, productive Simpson clonality was calculated by taking the square root of Simpson's diversity index across productive rearrangements. Drawn from immuneACCESS, this table holds only the in-frame rearrangements with V and J called that TCRdb kept. Clones are partly lost; checked studies trace under half to an unresolved V gene and leave the rest unexplained. V, J and clone size reflect that table, while D and trimming were determined from the DNA. A total of more than 65,000 clones appear in this sample, around 87% of them only once. The ten top clones hold around 6.7% of the sample.

The CDR3, cysteine through phenylalanine, is 16 amino acids long. Left in the record is the CDR3 DNA by itself, 48 bases read in frame from the first base. CDR1 SGHVS and CDR2 FQNEAQ were looked up in the germline V gene. Trimming removed 3 bases from V and 1 base from J; the gene matches leave 3 bases unexplained. These data come from a study of blood T cell repertoires in COVID-19 (dated by TCRdb to 2020 to 2022). As for the study more broadly: Samples from collaborators originated in the United States, Italy and Spain and spanned both the acute and convalescent phases of COVID-19. The samples were drawn from the first 160 participants of the ongoing ImmuneRACE study and from about 1,200 subjects provided by 6 global collaborators. The material from the prospective study consisted of cDNA or gDNA derived from T cells, B-cell-depleted T cells, or PBMCs. The repertoires were released in a freely available public database meant as a resource for research on the immune response to SARS-CoV-2. Deeply sampled blood TCRbeta repertoires from subjects exposed to, actively infected with, or recovered from COVID-19 were included in the dataset. Sample metadata almost always included a de-identified subject ID, COVID-19 status, age in years and sex. Where HLA class I and class II types were available, the types were taken from metadata supplied by the sample provider, not from assay-based typing.

Collaborating institutions collected whole blood in K2EDTA tubes following their own protocols. For TCRbeta analysis, collaborators shipped samples in one of three forms: frozen whole blood, isolated PBMCs, or DNA extracted from either of those sample types. Study-level results and caveats: How much clinical and demographic metadata was included differed by source and by participant, and the metadata was provided uncurated.

The chain is made from TRBV7-8 and TRBJ1-5; 10 nucleotides in the junction match TRBD1. The receptor's source is a man aged 45 to 65 with active COVID-19. Sequenced sample: peripheral blood. This receptor has the CDR3 CASSLRQGASNQPQHF. The DNA sequence is given as TGTGCCAGCAGCTTGAGACAGGGGGCCAGCAATCAGCCCCAGCATTTT. The CDR3 plus the reference TRBV7-8 and TRBJ1-5 genes for the other parts give the full variable domain: GAGVSQSPRYKVAKRGQDVALRCDPISGHVSLFWYQQALGQGPEFLTYFQNEAQLDKSGLPSDRFFAERPEGSVSTLKIQRTQQEDSAVYLCASSLRQGASNQPQHFGDGTRLSIL.